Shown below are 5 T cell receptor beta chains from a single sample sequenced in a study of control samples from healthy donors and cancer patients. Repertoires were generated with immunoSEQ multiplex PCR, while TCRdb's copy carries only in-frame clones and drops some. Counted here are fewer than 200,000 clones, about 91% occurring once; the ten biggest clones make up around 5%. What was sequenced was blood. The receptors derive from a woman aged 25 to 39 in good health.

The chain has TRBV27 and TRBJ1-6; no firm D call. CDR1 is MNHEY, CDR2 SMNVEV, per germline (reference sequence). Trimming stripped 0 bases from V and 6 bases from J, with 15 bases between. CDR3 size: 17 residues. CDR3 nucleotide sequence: TGTGCCAGCAGTTTATCGGCGGGAAGGATAGCTAATTCACCCCTCCACTTT. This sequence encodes CASSLSAGRIANSPLHF.

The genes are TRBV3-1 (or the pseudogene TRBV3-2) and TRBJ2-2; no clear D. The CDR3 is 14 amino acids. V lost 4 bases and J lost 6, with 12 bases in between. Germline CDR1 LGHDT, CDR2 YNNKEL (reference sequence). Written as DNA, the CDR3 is TGTGCCAGCAGCCCACCGCTTGCCGCCGGGGAGCTGTTTTTT. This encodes CASSPPLAAGELFF.

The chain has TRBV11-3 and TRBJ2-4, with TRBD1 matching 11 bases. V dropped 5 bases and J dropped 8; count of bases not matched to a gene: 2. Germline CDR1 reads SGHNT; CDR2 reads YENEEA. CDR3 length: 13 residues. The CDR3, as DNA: TGTGCCAGCAGCCGGGGACAGGGGGACATTCAGTACTTC. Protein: CASSRGQGDIQYF.

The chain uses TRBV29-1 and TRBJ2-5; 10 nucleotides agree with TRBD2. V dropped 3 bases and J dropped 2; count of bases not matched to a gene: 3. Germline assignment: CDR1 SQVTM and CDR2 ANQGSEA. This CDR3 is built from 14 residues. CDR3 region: CSVDLAGVQETQYF. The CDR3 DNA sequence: TGCAGCGTTGACCTAGCGGGGGTGCAAGAGACCCAGTACTTC.

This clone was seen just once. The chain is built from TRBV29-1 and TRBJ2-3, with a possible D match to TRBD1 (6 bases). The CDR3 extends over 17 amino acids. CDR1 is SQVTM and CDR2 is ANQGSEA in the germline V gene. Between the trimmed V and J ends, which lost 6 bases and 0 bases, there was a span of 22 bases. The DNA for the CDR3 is TGCAGCGTCGGGACCGGGACACCCCTCTCTAGCACAGATACGCAGTATTTT. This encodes CSVGTGTPLSSTDTQYF.